Listed below are T cell receptor beta chains from one sample, sequenced in a study of blood T cell repertoires in COVID-19. The assay was immunoSEQ multiplex PCR, and TCRdb's table has in-frame clones only and misses some. The sample lists 300,000 to 350,000 clones; around 85% were seen once. Sequenced input: PBMCs or T cells enriched from blood (not recorded which). Receptors originate from a man aged 25 to 45 who had recovered from COVID-19. CDR3s include the opening cysteine and the closing phenylalanine or tryptophan. D genes are given only for firm matches. Size is stated for part of the rows, as once, few or many counts, or as a class when the clone is expanded.

clone size: -; V gene: TRBV2; J gene: TRBJ2-3; D gene: -; CDR3 protein: CASSVRTANINPPDTQYF; CDR3 DNA: TGTGCCAGCAGCGTCAGGACTGCCAATATAAATCCCCCAGATACGCAGTATTTT
clone size: -; V gene: TRBV4-3; J gene: TRBJ1-2; D gene: -; CDR3 protein: CASSQGNTYGYTF; CDR3 DNA: TGCGCCAGCAGCCAAGGCAACACCTATGGCTACACCTTC
clone size: once; V gene: TRBV6-5; J gene: TRBJ2-1; D gene: TRBD2; CDR3 protein: CASSYPASGDNEQFF; CDR3 DNA: TGTGCCAGCAGTTATCCCGCTAGCGGGGACAATGAGCAGTTCTTC
clone size: -; V gene: TRBV6-5; J gene: TRBJ1-5; D gene: -; CDR3 protein: CASSTDRTGNQPQHF; CDR3 DNA: TGTGCCAGTTCAACCGACAGGACGGGCAATCAGCCCCAGCATTTT
clone size: -; V gene: TRBV6-5; J gene: TRBJ1-4; D gene: -; CDR3 protein: CASSYSQGSNEKLFF; CDR3 DNA: TGTGCCAGCAGTTACTCGCAGGGGTCGAATGAAAAACTGTTTTTT
clone size: -; V gene: TRBV21-1; J gene: TRBJ2-1; D gene: -; CDR3 protein: CASSLFSYNEQFF; CDR3 DNA: TGTGCCAGCAGCTTGTTTAGCTACAATGAGCAGTTCTTC
clone size: -; V gene: TRBV6-5; J gene: TRBJ1-1; D gene: TRBD1; CDR3 protein: CASSYSGTGVTEAFF; CDR3 DNA: TGTGCCAGCAGTTACTCGGGGACAGGGGTGACTGAAGCTTTCTTT
clone size: -; V gene: TRBV30; J gene: TRBJ2-3; D gene: -; CDR3 protein: CAWSVLLTDTQYF; CDR3 DNA: TGTGCCTGGAGTGTACTGTTGACAGATACGCAGTATTTT
clone size: -; V gene: TRBV5-1; J gene: TRBJ2-1; D gene: TRBD1; CDR3 protein: CASSSDRGLHNEQFF; CDR3 DNA: TGCGCCAGCAGCTCGGACAGGGGGCTGCACAATGAGCAGTTCTTC
clone size: -; V gene: TRBV5-8; J gene: TRBJ2-7; D gene: TRBD1; CDR3 protein: CASSRWGQGAPYEQYF; CDR3 DNA: TGTGCCAGCAGCCGGTGGGGACAGGGGGCTCCCTACGAGCAGTACTTC
clone size: -; V gene: TRBV2; J gene: TRBJ2-2; D gene: TRBD1; CDR3 protein: CASKGQGAGELFF; CDR3 DNA: TGTGCCAGCAAAGGACAGGGGGCCGGGGAGCTGTTTTTT
clone size: once; V gene: TRBV24-1; J gene: TRBJ2-7; D gene: -; CDR3 protein: CATSDPNMDRPSYEQYF; CDR3 DNA: TGTGCCACCAGTGACCCAAATATGGACAGACCCTCCTACGAGCAGTACTTC
clone size: -; V gene: TRBV4-3; J gene: TRBJ1-2; D gene: -; CDR3 protein: CASSHTAGGQGITYGYTF; CDR3 DNA: TGCGCCAGCAGCCATACTGCAGGCGGACAAGGGATTACATATGGCTACACCTTC
clone size: -; V gene: TRBV7-2; J gene: TRBJ1-1; D gene: TRBD1; CDR3 protein: CASSTGQGRRAFF; CDR3 DNA: TGTGCCAGCAGCACCGGACAGGGAAGGAGGGCTTTCTTT
clone size: -; V gene: TRBV9; J gene: TRBJ2-3; D gene: TRBD2; CDR3 protein: CASSVVSLAGGRSTDTQYF; CDR3 DNA: TGTGCCAGCAGCGTAGTTAGCCTAGCGGGGGGTCGGAGCACAGATACGCAGTATTTT
clone size: few; V gene: TRBV15; J gene: TRBJ1-6; D gene: -; CDR3 protein: CATGKASYNSPLHF; CDR3 DNA: TGTGCCACCGGTAAAGCATCCTATAATTCACCCCTCCACTTT
clone size: -; V gene: TRBV19; J gene: TRBJ1-1; D gene: TRBD1; CDR3 protein: CASSILGQGSMNTEAFF; CDR3 DNA: TGTGCCAGTAGTATCCTAGGACAGGGGAGTATGAACACTGAAGCTTTCTTT
clone size: -; V gene: TRBV18; J gene: TRBJ1-1; D gene: -; CDR3 protein: CASSPGSQKDEAFF; CDR3 DNA: TGTGCCAGCTCACCCGGGTCCCAGAAAGATGAAGCTTTCTTT
clone size: few; V gene: TRBV7-3; J gene: TRBJ1-2; D gene: TRBD1; CDR3 protein: CASSLGTDYGYTF; CDR3 DNA: TGTGCCAGCAGCTTGGGGACAGACTATGGCTACACCTTC
clone size: -; V gene: TRBV13; J gene: TRBJ1-1; D gene: -; CDR3 protein: CASSLGRGAFF; CDR3 DNA: TGTGCCAGCAGCTTAGGACGAGGAGCTTTCTTT
clone size: -; V gene: TRBV5-1; J gene: TRBJ1-1; D gene: -; CDR3 protein: CASSLAQGYTTEAFF; CDR3 DNA: TGCGCCAGCAGCTTGGCGCAGGGTTATACCACTGAAGCTTTCTTT
clone size: -; V gene: TRBV12-3/TRBV12-4; J gene: TRBJ2-7; D gene: -; CDR3 protein: CASSQDSREQYF; CDR3 DNA: TGTGCCAGCAGTCAGGACAGTCGCGAGCAGTACTTC
clone size: -; V gene: TRBV5-6; J gene: TRBJ2-7; D gene: -; CDR3 protein: CASSLQGGGYEQYF; CDR3 DNA: TGTGCCAGCAGCTTACAGGGTGGGGGCTACGAGCAGTACTTC
clone size: -; V gene: TRBV20-1; J gene: TRBJ1-1; D gene: -; CDR3 protein: CSARAGVEAFF; CDR3 DNA: TGCAGTGCTAGAGCAGGGGTGGAGGCTTTCTTT
clone size: -; V gene: TRBV7-9; J gene: TRBJ2-5; D gene: -; CDR3 protein: CASSPGGTQYF; CDR3 DNA: TGTGCCAGCAGCCCGGGTGGGACCCAGTACTTC
clone size: few; V gene: TRBV4-1; J gene: TRBJ2-5; D gene: -; CDR3 protein: CASSQGVAQQETQYF; CDR3 DNA: TGCGCCAGCAGCCAAGGCGTAGCGCAACAAGAGACCCAGTACTTC
clone size: few; V gene: TRBV3-1/TRBV3-2; J gene: TRBJ1-2; D gene: -; CDR3 protein: CASSQGLSVGYTF; CDR3 DNA: TGTGCCAGCAGCCAAGGATTGTCGGTTGGCTACACCTTC
clone size: -; V gene: TRBV6-5; J gene: TRBJ2-1; D gene: TRBD2; CDR3 protein: CASSRVAGDYNEQFF; CDR3 DNA: TGTGCCAGCAGCCGGGTAGCGGGGGACTACAATGAGCAGTTCTTC
clone size: -; V gene: TRBV7-2; J gene: TRBJ2-7; D gene: -; CDR3 protein: CASSFYTYEQYF; CDR3 DNA: TGTGCCAGCAGCTTTTACACCTACGAGCAGTACTTC
clone size: -; V gene: TRBV10-3; J gene: TRBJ1-1; D gene: -; CDR3 protein: CAAGNTEAFF; CDR3 DNA: TGTGCCGCGGGTAACACTGAAGCTTTCTTT